This T cell receptor beta chain was recorded in a study of cytomegalovirus exposure and HLA in healthy donors. With 5 bases clipped from V and 3 bases from J, the junction kept 4 bases outside the gene matches. CDR1 is MNHEY, CDR2 SMNVEV, per germline (reference sequence). This CDR3 spans 15 amino acids. The PCR was carried out with 60 Vbeta primers and 13 Jbeta primers. Method: immunoSEQ multiplex PCR; TCRdb's copy keeps in-frame clones and lacks some. Among 150,000 or so clones listed, 65% to 85% were seen once. By sample fraction, this clone is large. This receptor was obtained from a young man in good health and CMV-seronegative. Sample: PBMCs. The V gene is TRBV27, the J gene TRBJ1-6; 7 positions agree with TRBD1. CDR3 nucleotides: TGTGCCAGCAGTCCGACAGGGAACTATAATTCACCCCTCCACTTT. The encoded protein is CASSPTGNYNSPLHF.